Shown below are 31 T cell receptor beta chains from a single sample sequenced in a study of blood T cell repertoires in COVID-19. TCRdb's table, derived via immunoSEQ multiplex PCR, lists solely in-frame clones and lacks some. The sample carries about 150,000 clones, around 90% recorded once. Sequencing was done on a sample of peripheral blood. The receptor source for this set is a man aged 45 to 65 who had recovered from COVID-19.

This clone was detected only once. The CDR3, as DNA: TGCGCCAGCAGCCAACAGGGTTTCGACTATGGCTACACCTTC. Translated: CASSQQGFDYGYTF. V gene TRBV4-1 combines with J gene TRBJ1-2, with D perhaps matching TRBD1 (5 bases). V lost 2 bases to trimming and J lost 3 bases, with 10 bases between them. CDR1 and CDR2 (germline): MGHRA, YSYEKL. The CDR3 is made up of 14 amino acids.

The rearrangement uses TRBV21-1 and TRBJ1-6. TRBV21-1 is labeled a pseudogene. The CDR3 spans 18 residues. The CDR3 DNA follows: TGTGCCAGCAGCACCCGAAGTCCGGAGTTATCCTATAATTCACCCCTCCACTTT. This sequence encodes CASSTRSPELSYNSPLHF.

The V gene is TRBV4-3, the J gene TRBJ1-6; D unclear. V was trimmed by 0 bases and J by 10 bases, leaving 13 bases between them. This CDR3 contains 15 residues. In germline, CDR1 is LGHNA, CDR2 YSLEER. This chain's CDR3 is CASSQERGLGSPLHF. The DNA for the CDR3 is TGCGCCAGCAGCCAAGAGCGCGGGCTCGGCTCACCCCTCCACTTT.

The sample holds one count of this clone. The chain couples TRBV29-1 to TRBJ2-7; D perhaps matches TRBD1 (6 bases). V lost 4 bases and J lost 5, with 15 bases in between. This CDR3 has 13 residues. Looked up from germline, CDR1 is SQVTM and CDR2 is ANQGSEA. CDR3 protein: CSVAVSRGNEQYF. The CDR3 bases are TGCAGCGTTGCGGTATCCAGGGGAAACGAGCAGTACTTC.

In nucleotides, the CDR3 is TGTGCCAGCAGTGAAGAGATGGCGGGAGTCCCAGATACGCAGTATTTT. Translation gives CASSEEMAGVPDTQYF. The J gene is TRBJ2-3, the V gene TRBV6-1; the match to TRBD2 covers 7 bases. The CDR3 is made up of 16 amino acids. Germline loops: CDR1 MNHNS, CDR2 SASEGT. V gave up 1 base and J gave up 4 bases; unmatched junction bases: 8.

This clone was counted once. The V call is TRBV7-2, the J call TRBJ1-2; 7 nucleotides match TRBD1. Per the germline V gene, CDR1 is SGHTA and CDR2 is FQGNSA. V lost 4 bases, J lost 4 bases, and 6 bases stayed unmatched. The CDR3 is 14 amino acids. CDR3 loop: CASSSNQGVYGYTF. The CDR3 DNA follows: TGTGCCAGCAGCTCGAACCAGGGGGTCTATGGCTACACCTTC.

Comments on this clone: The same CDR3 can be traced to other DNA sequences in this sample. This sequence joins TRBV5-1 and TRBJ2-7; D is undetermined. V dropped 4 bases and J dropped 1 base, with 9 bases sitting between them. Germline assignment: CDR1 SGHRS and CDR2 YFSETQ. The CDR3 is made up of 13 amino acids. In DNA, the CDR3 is TGCGCCAGCAGCAAAGCAGGATCCTACGAGCAGTACTTC. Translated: CASSKAGSYEQYF.

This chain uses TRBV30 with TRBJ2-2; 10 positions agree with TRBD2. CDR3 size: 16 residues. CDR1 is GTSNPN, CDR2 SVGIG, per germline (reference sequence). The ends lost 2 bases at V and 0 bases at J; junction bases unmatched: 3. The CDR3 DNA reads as TGTGCCTGGAGTCCACTAGCGGGGACGAACACCGGGGAGCTGTTTTTT. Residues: CAWSPLAGTNTGELFF.

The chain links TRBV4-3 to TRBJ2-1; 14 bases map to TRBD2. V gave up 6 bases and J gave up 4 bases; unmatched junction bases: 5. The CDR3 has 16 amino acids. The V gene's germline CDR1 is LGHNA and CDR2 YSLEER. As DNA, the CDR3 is TGCGCCAGCAGTCCAGGGACTAGCGGGAGTTACAATGAGCAGTTCTTC. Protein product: CASSPGTSGSYNEQFF.

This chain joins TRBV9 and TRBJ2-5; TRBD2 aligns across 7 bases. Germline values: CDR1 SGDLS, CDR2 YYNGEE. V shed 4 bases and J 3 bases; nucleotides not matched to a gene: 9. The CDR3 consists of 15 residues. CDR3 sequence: CASSFRVGGKETQYF. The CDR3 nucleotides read TGTGCCAGCAGCTTTAGAGTGGGGGGGAAAGAGACCCAGTACTTC.

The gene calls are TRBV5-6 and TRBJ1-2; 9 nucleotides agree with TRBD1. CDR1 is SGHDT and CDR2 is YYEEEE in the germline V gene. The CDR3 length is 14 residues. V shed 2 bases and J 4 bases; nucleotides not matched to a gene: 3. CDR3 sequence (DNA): TGTGCCAGCAGCTTCTCGGGACAGGGCTATGGCTACACCTTC. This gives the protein CASSFSGQGYGYTF.

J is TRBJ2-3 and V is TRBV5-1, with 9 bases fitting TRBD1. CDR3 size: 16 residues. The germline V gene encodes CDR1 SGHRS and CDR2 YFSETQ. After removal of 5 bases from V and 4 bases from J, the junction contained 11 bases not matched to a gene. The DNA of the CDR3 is TGCGCCAGCAGGAAGACCGGACAGGGGAGCTCAGATACGCAGTATTTT. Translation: CASRKTGQGSSDTQYF.

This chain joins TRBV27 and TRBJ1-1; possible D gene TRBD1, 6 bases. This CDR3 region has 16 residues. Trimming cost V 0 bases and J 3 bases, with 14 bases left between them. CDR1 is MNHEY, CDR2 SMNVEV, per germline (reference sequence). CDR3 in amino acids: CASSLSPTGAYTEAFF. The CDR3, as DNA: TGTGCCAGCAGTTTATCCCCGACAGGCGCCTACACTGAAGCTTTCTTT.

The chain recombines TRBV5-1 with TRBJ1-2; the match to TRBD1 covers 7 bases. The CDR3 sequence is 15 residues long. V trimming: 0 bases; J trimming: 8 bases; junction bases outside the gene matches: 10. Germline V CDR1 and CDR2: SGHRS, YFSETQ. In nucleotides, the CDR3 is TGCGCCAGCAGCTTGGTAGGGACAGCCGAGGGAGGCTACACCTTC. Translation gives CASSLVGTAEGGYTF.

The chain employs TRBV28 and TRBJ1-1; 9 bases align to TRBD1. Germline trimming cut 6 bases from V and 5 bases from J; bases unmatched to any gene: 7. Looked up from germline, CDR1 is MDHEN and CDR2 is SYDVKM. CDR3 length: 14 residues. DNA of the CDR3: TGTGCCAGCAGCGGAGGACAGGGGTCTACTGAAGCTTTCTTT. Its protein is CASSGGQGSTEAFF.

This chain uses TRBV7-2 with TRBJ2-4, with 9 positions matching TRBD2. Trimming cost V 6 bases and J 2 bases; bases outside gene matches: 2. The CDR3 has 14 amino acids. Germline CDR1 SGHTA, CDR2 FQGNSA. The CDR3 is CASRTSGTKNIQYF. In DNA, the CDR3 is TGTGCCAGCAGGACTAGCGGTACCAAAAACATTCAGTACTTC.

The CDR3 loop is CASSVGGTGAYEQYF. The CDR3 nucleotides read TGTGCCAGCAGCGTAGGGGGGACAGGTGCCTACGAGCAGTACTTC. The chain links TRBV9 to TRBJ2-7; 8 nucleotides agree with TRBD1. The V segment lost 0 bases and the J segment 2 bases; nucleotides outside the gene matches: 4. Germline V lookup: CDR1 SGDLS, CDR2 YYNGEE. This CDR3 comprises 15 residues.

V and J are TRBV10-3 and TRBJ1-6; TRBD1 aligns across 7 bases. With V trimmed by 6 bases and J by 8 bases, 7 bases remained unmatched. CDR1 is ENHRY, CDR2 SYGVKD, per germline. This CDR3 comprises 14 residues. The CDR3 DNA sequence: TGTGCCATCAGAAACGGACAGGTGGATTCACCCCTCCACTTT. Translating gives CAIRNGQVDSPLHF.

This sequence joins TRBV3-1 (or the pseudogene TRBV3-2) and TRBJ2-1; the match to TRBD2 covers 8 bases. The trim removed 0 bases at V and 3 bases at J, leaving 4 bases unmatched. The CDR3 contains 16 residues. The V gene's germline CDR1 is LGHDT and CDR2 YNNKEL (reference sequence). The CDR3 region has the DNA TGTGCCAGCAGCCAAGATCAAGCGGGAGTCTACAATGAGCAGTTCTTC. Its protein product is CASSQDQAGVYNEQFF.

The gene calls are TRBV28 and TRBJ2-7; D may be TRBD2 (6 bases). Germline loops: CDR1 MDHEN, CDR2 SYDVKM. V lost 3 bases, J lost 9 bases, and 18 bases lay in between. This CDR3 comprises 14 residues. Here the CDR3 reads CASSLGLGRFVQYF. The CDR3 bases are TGTGCCAGCAGTTTGGGACTTGGTCGTTTTGTGCAGTACTTC.

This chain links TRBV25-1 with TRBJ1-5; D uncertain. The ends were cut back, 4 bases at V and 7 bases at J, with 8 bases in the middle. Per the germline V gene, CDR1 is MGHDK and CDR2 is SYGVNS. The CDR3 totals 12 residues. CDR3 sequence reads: CASSALVQPQHF. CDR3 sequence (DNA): TGTGCCAGCAGTGCCCTTGTACAGCCCCAGCATTTT.

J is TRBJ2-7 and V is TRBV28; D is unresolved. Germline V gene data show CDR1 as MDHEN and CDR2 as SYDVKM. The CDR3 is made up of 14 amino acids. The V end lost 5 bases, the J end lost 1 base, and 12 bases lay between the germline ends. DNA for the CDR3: TGTGCCAGCAGTCGTTTCGACACATCCTACGAGCAGTACTTC. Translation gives CASSRFDTSYEQYF.

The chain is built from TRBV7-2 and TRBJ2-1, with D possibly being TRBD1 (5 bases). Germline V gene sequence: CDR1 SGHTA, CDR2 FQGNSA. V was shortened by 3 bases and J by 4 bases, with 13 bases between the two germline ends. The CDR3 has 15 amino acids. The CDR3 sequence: CASSFDQGPYNEQFF. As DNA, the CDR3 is TGTGCCAGCAGCTTCGATCAGGGCCCATACAATGAGCAGTTCTTC.

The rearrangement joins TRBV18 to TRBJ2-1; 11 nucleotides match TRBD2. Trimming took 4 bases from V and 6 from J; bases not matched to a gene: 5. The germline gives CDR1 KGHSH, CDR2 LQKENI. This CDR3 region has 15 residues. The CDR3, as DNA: TGTGCCAGCTCACTAGCGGGAGGGCCTATCAATGAGCAGTTCTTC. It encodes CASSLAGGPINEQFF.

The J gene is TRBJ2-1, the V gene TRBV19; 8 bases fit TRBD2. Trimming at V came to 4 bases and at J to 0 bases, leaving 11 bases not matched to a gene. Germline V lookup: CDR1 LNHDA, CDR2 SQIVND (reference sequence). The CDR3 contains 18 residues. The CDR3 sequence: CASSRTSGGPISYNEQFF. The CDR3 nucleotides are TGTGCCAGTAGTAGAACTAGCGGAGGCCCGATCTCCTACAATGAGCAGTTCTTC.

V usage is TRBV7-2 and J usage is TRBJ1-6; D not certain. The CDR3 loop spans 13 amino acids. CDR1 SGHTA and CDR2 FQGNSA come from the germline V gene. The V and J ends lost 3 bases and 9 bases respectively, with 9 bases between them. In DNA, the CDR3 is TGTGCCAGCAGCTTCGGGTTTTCTTCACCCCTCCACTTT. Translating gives CASSFGFSSPLHF.

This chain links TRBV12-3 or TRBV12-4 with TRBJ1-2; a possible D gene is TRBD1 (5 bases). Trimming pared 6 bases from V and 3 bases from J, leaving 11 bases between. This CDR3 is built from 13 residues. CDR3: CASRGVPYYGYTF. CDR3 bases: TGTGCCAGCAGAGGGGTCCCCTACTATGGCTACACCTTC.

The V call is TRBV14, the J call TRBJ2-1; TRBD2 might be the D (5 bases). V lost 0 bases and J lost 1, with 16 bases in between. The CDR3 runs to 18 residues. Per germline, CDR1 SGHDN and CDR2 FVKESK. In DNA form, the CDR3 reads TGTGCCAGCAGCCAAGATCGCTCAGGACTGAGGTCCTACAATGAGCAGTTCTTC. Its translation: CASSQDRSGLRSYNEQFF.

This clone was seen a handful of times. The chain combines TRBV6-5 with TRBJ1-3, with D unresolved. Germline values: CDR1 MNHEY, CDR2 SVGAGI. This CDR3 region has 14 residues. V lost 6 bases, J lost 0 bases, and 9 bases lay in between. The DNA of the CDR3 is TGTGCCAGCAGCCACGACAACTCTGGAAACACCATATATTTT. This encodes CASSHDNSGNTIYF.

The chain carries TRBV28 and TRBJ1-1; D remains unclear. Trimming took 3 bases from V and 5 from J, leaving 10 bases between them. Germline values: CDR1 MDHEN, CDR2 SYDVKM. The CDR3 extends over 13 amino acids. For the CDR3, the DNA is TGTGCCAGCAGTTTCGAGCAGACTACTGAAGCTTTCTTT. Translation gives CASSFEQTTEAFF.

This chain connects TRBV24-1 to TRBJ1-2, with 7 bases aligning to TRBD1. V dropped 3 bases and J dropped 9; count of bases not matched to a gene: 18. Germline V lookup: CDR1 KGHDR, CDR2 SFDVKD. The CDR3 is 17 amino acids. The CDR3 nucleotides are TGTGCCACCAGTGATGCACGGACAGGCGAGGGGCATAGAAGCTACACCTTC. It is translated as CATSDARTGEGHRSYTF.